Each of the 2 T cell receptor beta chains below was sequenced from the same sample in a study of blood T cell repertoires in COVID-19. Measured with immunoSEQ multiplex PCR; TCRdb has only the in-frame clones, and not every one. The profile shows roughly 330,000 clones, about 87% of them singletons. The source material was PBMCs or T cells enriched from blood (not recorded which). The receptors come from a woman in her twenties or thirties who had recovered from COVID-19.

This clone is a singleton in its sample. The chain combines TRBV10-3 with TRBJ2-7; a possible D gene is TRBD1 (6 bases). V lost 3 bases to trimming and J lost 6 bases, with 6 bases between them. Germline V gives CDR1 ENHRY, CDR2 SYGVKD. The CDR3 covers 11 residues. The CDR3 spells CAISEGGEQYF. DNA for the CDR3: TGTGCCATCAGTGAAGGGGGCGAGCAGTACTTC.

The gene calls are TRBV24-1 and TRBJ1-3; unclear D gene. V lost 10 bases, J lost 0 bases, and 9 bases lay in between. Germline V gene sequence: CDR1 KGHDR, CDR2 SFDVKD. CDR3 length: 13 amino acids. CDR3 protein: CATTPNSGNTIYF. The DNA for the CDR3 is TGTGCCACGACACCCAACTCTGGAAACACCATATATTTT.